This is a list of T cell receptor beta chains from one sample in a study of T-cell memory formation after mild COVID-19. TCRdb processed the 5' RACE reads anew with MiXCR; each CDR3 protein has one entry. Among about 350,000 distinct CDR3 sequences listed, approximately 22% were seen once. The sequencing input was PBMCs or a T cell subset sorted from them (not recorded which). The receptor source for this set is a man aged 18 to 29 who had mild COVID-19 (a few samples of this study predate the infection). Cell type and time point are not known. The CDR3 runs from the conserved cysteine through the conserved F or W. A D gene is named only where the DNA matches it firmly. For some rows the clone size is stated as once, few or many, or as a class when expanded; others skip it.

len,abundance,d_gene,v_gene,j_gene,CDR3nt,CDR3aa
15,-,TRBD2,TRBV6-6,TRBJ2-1,TGTGCCAGCAGCCCTCTAGCGGGGCACTACAATGAGCAGTTCTTC,CASSPLAGHYNEQFF
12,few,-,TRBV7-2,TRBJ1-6,TGTGCCAGCAGCCCTTTTAATTCACCCCTCCACTTT,CASSPFNSPLHF
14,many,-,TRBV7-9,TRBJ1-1,TGTGCCAGCAGCGGGACACTAAGAAACACTGAAGCTTTCTTT,CASSGTLRNTEAFF
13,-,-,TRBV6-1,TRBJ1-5,TGTGCCAGCAGTGAAACATTCGGTCAGCCCCAGCATTTT,CASSETFGQPQHF
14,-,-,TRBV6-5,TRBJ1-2,TGTGCCAGCGGGAGGGAGGGCGACCGCGGTGGCTACACCTTC,CASGREGDRGGYTF
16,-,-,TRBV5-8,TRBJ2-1,TGTGCCAGCAGCTTGGGCACCCGTCGGGCCTACAATGAGCAGTTCTTC,CASSLGTRRAYNEQFF
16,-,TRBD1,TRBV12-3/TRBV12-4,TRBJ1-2,TGTGCCAGCATACCTCTTGGGACAGGGGGCATGTATGGCTACACCTTC,CASIPLGTGGMYGYTF
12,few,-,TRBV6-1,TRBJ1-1,TGTGCCAGCATGAGGGTGAACACTGAAGCTTTCTTT,CASMRVNTEAFF
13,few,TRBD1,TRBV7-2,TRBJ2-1,TGTGCCAGCAGCTTAGGGGACAGTCGAGAGCAGTTCTTC,CASSLGDSREQFF
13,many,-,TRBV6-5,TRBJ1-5,TGTGCCAGCAGTTCGCCCGGGGGCTTGACCCAGCATTTT,CASSSPGGLTQHF
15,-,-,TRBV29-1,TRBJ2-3,TGCAGCGTTGAAGGGGGGATAGCCCCCACAGATACGCAGTATTTT,CSVEGGIAPTDTQYF
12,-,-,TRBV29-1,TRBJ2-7,TGCAGCGTTGGACAAGACCTATACGAGCAGTACTTC,CSVGQDLYEQYF
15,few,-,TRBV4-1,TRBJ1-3,TGCGCCAGCAGTCAATTATTCAGCTCTGGAAACACCATATATTTT,CASSQLFSSGNTIYF
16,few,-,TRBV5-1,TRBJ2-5,TGCGCCAGCAGCTTCGCACGACCTCTTCCGGGGGAGACCCAGTACTTC,CASSFARPLPGETQYF
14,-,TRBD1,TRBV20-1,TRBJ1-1,TGCAGTGCTCCAACTGCAGGACAGGGGAAAGAGGCTTTCTTT,CSAPTAGQGKEAFF
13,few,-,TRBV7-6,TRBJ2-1,TGTGCCAGCGGATTTGACACGTGGAATGAGCAGTTCTTC,CASGFDTWNEQFF
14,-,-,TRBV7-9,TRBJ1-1,TGTGCCAGCAGCCCGACCGGGACCTACTCTGAAGCTTTCTTT,CASSPTGTYSEAFF
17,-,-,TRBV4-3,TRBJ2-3,TGCGCCAGCAGCCAAGATCTCGGGCCGGATACCACAGATACGCAGTATTTT,CASSQDLGPDTTDTQYF
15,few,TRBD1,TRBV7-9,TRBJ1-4,TGTGCCAGCAGCGCCCGGGACAGGGCCGGGGAAAAACTGTTTTTT,CASSARDRAGEKLFF
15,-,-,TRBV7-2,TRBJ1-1,TGTGCCAGCAGCTTATCTGGGTTCTTGAACACTGAAGCTTTCTTT,CASSLSGFLNTEAFF
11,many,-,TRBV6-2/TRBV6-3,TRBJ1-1,TGTGCCAGCAGCTACGGCACTGAAGCTTTCTTT,CASSYGTEAFF
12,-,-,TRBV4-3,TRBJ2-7,TGCGCCAGCAGCCAAGATCGTCGGGAGCAGTACTTC,CASSQDRREQYF
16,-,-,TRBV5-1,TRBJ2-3,TGCGCCAGCAGCTTGGGGGGGCTAAGAGGGGAAGATACGCAGTATTTT,CASSLGGLRGEDTQYF
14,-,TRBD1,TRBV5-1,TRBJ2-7,TGCGCCAGCAGCCCCTGGACAGGGCGGGCCGAGCAGTACTTC,CASSPWTGRAEQYF
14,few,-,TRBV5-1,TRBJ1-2,TGCGCCAGCAGCTTGACCGATGTCAACTATGGCTACACCTTC,CASSLTDVNYGYTF
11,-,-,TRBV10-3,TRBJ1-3,TGTGATTTCGACCCGGGGGGCACCATATATTTT,CDFDPGGTIYF
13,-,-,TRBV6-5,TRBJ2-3,TGTGCCAGCCGGTCAGGACTCACAGATACGCAGTATTTT,CASRSGLTDTQYF
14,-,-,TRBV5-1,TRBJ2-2,TGCGCCAGCAGCTTCCCAGGGACAACCGGGGAGCTGTTTTTT,CASSFPGTTGELFF
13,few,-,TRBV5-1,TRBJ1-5,TGCGCCAGCTCCCTTCGGGGATTTCAGCCCCAGCATTTT,CASSLRGFQPQHF
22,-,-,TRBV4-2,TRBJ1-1,TGTGCCAGCAGCCAATGGTTTAAACCGGACAGCGCGAATTTCCAGTTGAACACTGAAGCTTTCTTT,CASSQWFKPDSANFQLNTEAFF
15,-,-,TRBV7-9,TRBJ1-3,TGTGCCAGCAGCGCCCTGGGAGGGCCAGGAAACACCATATATTTT,CASSALGGPGNTIYF
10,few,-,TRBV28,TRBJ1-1,TGTGCCAGCAGTTACCGGGGGACTTTCTTT,CASSYRGTFF
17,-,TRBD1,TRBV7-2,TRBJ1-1,TGTGCCAGCAGCCCCCAGACAGGGGGCGATCTACGCACTGAAGCTTTCTTT,CASSPQTGGDLRTEAFF
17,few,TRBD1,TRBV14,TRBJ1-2,TGTGCCAGCAGCCAAGGTTCATGGACAGGGGTTAGCTATGGCTACACCTTC,CASSQGSWTGVSYGYTF
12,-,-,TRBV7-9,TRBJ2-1,TGTGCCGGCAGCTTAACAGAGATTGAGCAGTTCTTC,CAGSLTEIEQFF
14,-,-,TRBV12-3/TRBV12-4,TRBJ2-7,TGTGCCAGCAGTTTCAGGCCGGCTCTCTACGAGCAGTACTTC,CASSFRPALYEQYF
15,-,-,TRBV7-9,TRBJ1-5,TGTGCCAGCAGCTCCGATGTCGTCAGCAATCAGCCCCAGCATTTT,CASSSDVVSNQPQHF
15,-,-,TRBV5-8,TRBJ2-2,TGTGCCAGCAGCTTGTTCCCGAGAGACAACGGGGAGCTGTTTTTT,CASSLFPRDNGELFF
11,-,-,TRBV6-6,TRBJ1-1,TGTGCCAGCAGTTCCCACACTGAAGCTTTCTTT,CASSSHTEAFF
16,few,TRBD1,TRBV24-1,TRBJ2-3,TGTGCCACCAGTGATTGGGCCAGGGGGAGAGGGAATACGCAGTATTTT,CATSDWARGRGNTQYF
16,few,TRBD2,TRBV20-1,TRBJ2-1,TGCAGTGCTCGTAAAGGGTCTAGCGGGGGACCCAATGAGCAGTTCTTC,CSARKGSSGGPNEQFF